These T cell receptor beta chains were read from a single sample in a study of blood T cell repertoires in COVID-19. Method: immunoSEQ multiplex PCR; TCRdb's copy keeps in-frame clones and lacks some. The data show approximately 190,000 clones, with approximately 83% seen just once and less than 9.5% held by the top ten. Sequenced: PBMCs or T cells enriched from blood (not recorded which). The receptors were gathered from a man aged 35 to 55 who had recovered from COVID-19. Each CDR3 is given with its conserved first and last residue. A D gene is named only where the DNA matches it firmly. A clone size is listed for some rows: how often the clone was seen (once, few, many), or a class if it is expanded.

J	V	D	size	CDR3	DNA
TRBJ2-1	TRBV5-4	-	few	CASSLGGASYNEQFF	TGTGCCAGCAGCTTGGGCGGGGCATCCTACAATGAGCAGTTCTTC
TRBJ2-1	TRBV4-3	TRBD2	-	CASSQLAGGLYNEQFF	TGCGCCAGCAGCCAATTAGCGGGGGGGCTCTACAATGAGCAGTTCTTC
TRBJ1-2	TRBV5-1	TRBD1	-	CASSPDGTAYGYTF	TGCGCCAGCAGCCCCGACGGGACAGCCTATGGCTACACCTTC
TRBJ1-4	TRBV4-3	-	-	CASTAGSAPNEKLFF	TGCGCCAGCACCGCAGGGTCTGCCCCTAATGAAAAACTGTTTTTT
TRBJ1-6	TRBV19	-	-	CASSIAQGNSPLHF	TGTGCCAGTAGTATTGCTCAGGGTAACTCACCCCTCCACTTT
TRBJ2-5	TRBV6-5	-	-	CASSFGTGVRETQYF	TGTGCCAGCAGCTTCGGGACTGGGGTGAGGGAGACCCAGTACTTC
TRBJ2-2	TRBV6-5	-	many	CASTTVRTGELFF	TGTGCCAGCACCACGGTCCGAACCGGGGAGCTGTTTTTT
TRBJ1-3	TRBV14	TRBD1	-	CASSPGQGGNTIYF	TGTGCCAGCAGCCCCGGACAGGGCGGAAACACCATATATTTT
TRBJ1-2	TRBV24-1	-	-	CATSDFTAPYGYTF	TGTGCCACCAGTGATTTTACAGCACCGTATGGCTACACCTTC
TRBJ1-2	TRBV6-1	-	-	CASSEHDRVGGYTF	TGTGCCAGCAGTGAACACGACAGAGTAGGTGGCTACACCTTC
TRBJ2-7	TRBV5-1	TRBD1	-	CASSPGQGVYEQYF	TGCGCCAGCAGCCCCGGACAGGGGGTCTACGAGCAGTACTTC
TRBJ2-7	TRBV6-5	-	-	CASSRGSPVTNEQYF	TGTGCCAGCAGCCGCGGGTCCCCCGTAACGAACGAGCAGTACTTC
TRBJ2-7	TRBV12-5	TRBD1	-	CASALDRGSYEQYF	TGTGCTAGTGCCTTGGACAGGGGGAGTTACGAGCAGTACTTC
TRBJ1-2	TRBV5-1	-	-	CASSLEVGGRGYGYTF	TGCGCCAGCAGCTTGGAGGTTGGTGGCAGGGGATATGGCTACACCTTC
TRBJ1-2	TRBV4-2	-	once	CASSQDPRENYGYTF	TGTGCCAGCAGCCAAGATCCGCGGGAGAACTATGGCTACACCTTC
TRBJ2-5	TRBV7-9	-	-	CASAIAATGSQETQYF	TGTGCCAGCGCTATTGCCGCTACGGGGTCGCAAGAGACCCAGTACTTC
TRBJ1-4	TRBV5-1	-	few	CASSLVRGTNEKLFF	TGCGCCAGCAGCTTGGTTAGGGGAACTAATGAAAAACTGTTTTTT
TRBJ2-5	TRBV5-1	-	-	CASSFTGLETQYF	TGCGCCAGCAGTTTCACAGGGCTAGAGACCCAGTACTTC
TRBJ2-7	TRBV7-2	-	once	CASSYIGTWNSYEQYF	TGTGCCAGCAGTTATATTGGGACTTGGAATTCCTACGAGCAGTACTTC
TRBJ1-2	TRBV6-5	-	-	CASRGAGLYGYTF	TGTGCCAGCAGAGGAGCAGGGCTATATGGCTACACCTTC
TRBJ1-2	TRBV9	-	-	CASSLDSNYGYTF	TGTGCCAGCAGTCTTGACAGTAACTATGGCTACACCTTC
TRBJ1-3	TRBV30	-	-	CAWSPGGNTIYF	TGTGCCTGGAGTCCCGGGGGAAACACCATATATTTT
TRBJ2-1	TRBV19	TRBD1	-	CASSMSLSQGAWNEQFF	TGTGCCAGTAGTATGTCACTAAGCCAGGGGGCCTGGAATGAGCAGTTCTTC
TRBJ2-7	TRBV15	-	-	CATSRDSSYEQYF	TGTGCCACCAGCAGAGACAGCTCCTACGAGCAGTACTTC
TRBJ2-7	TRBV18	TRBD1	-	CASSPGTGLREQYF	TGTGCCAGCTCACCCGGGACAGGGTTGCGCGAGCAGTACTTC